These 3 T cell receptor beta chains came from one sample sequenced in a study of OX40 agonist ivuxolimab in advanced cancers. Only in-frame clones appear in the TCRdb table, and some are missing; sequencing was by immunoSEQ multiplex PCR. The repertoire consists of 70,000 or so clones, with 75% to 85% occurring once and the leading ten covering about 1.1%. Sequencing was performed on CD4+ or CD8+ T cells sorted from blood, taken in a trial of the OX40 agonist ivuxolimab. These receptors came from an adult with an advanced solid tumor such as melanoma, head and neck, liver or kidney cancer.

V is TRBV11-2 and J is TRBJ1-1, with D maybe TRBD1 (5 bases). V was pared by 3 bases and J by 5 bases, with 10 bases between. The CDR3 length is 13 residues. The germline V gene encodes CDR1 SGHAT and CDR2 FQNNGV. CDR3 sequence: CASSFRGGTEAFF. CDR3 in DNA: TGTGCCAGCAGCTTTAGGGGCGGAACTGAAGCTTTCTTT. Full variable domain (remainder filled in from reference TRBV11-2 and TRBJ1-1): EAGVAQSPRYKIIEKRQSVAFWCNPISGHATLYWYQQILGQGPKLLIQFQNNGVVDDSQLPKDRFSAERLKGVDSTLKIQPAKLEDSAVYLCASSFRGGTEAFFGQGTRLTVV.

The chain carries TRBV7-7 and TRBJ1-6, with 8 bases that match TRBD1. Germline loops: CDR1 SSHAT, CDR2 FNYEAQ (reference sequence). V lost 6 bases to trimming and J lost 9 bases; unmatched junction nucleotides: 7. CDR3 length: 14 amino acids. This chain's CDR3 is CASRPTGVGSPLHF. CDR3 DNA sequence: TGTGCCAGCAGGCCGACAGGGGTGGGTTCACCCCTCCACTTT. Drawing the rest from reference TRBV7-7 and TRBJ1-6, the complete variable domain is GAGVSQSPRYKVTKRGQDVTLRCDPISSHATLYWYQQALGQGPEFLTYFNYEAQPDKSGLPSDRFSAERPEGSISTLTIQRTEQRDSAMYRCASRPTGVGSPLHFGNGTRLTVT.

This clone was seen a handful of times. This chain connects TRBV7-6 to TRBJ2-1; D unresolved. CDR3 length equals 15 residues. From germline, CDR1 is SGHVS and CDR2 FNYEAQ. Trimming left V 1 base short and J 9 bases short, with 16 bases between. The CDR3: CASSLEAQARGEQFF. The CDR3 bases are TGTGCCAGCAGCTTAGAGGCCCAAGCGAGAGGTGAGCAGTTCTTC.